The clone carrying this TCR beta chain showed up many times. V was pared by 5 bases and J by 6 bases, with 16 bases between. CDR3 length equals 14 residues. Germline assignment: CDR1 LGHDT and CDR2 YNNKEL (reference sequence). A single record per CDR3 protein comes from TCRdb applying MiXCR to the 5' RACE reads. The table has 60,000 to 75,000 distinct CDR3 sequences, roughly 6.6% seen once. The time point was: sample taken at primary tumor resection. The sample comes from a study of spatial heterogeneity in lung cancer. Sample: PBMCs, taken at surgery. This clonotype originated in a female donor with early-stage non-small cell lung cancer. V usage is TRBV3-1 and J usage is TRBJ1-2, with D possibly TRBD1 on 5 matching bases. CDR3 loop: CASSRDVYVNGYTF. The CDR3 region has the DNA TGTGCCAGCAGCAGGGACGTATATGTAAATGGCTACACCTTC.